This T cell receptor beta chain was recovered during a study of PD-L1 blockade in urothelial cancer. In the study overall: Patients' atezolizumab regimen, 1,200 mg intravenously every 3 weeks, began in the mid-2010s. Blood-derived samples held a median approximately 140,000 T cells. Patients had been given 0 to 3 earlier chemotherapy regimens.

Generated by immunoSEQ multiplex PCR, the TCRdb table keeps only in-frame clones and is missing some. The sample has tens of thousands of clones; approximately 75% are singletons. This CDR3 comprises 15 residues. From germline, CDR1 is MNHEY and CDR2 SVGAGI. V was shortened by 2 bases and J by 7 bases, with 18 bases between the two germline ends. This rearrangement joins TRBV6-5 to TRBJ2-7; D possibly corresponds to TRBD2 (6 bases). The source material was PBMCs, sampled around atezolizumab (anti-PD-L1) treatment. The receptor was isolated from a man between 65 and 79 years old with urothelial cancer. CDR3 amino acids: CASSYISGGSREQYF. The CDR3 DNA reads TGTGCCAGCAGTTACATAAGTGGAGGGTCCCGAGAGCAGTACTTC.